This T cell receptor (beta chain) was observed in a study of cytomegalovirus exposure and HLA in healthy donors. Study results and caveats: Among the most significant clusters, several appeared linked to common viral pathogens in a later analysis. Some TCR beta chains (around 180 of them) were listed as cytomegalovirus-associated.

PCR employed 60 Vbeta and 13 Jbeta primers. TCRdb's copy holds only in-frame clones and misses some; the assay was immunoSEQ multiplex PCR. The table lists some 120,000 clones, approximately 80% of them singletons. The CDR3 is made up of 16 amino acids. The V gene's germline CDR1 is SEHNR and CDR2 FQNEAQ (reference sequence). Notes on this clone: What it binds is unknown. At one end the junction does not follow the germline gene, possibly because of a read error.

Sequenced sample: PBMCs. The chain combines TRBV7-9 with TRBJ1-5, with 9 bases that match TRBD1. The receptor comes from a woman between 18 and 29 years old in good health and CMV-seropositive. CDR3 sequence (DNA): TGTTCCAGCAGCCAGATTTCGGACAGGGGAAATCAGCCCCAGCATTTT. Its protein is CSSSQISDRGNQPQHF.